What follows are 10 T cell receptor beta chains derived from one specimen sequenced in a study of OX40 agonist ivuxolimab in advanced cancers. Here immunoSEQ multiplex PCR was the method, and the copy in TCRdb shows in-frame clones only, minus some. The sample has approximately 49,000 clones, 83% seen once. The sample was CD4+ or CD8+ T cells sorted from blood, taken in a trial of the OX40 agonist ivuxolimab. The origin of the receptors is an adult with an advanced solid tumor such as melanoma, head and neck, liver or kidney cancer.

CDR3 amino acids: CASSLLSSYNEQFF. In nucleotides, the CDR3 is TGTGCCAGCAGTTTATTGAGCTCCTACAATGAGCAGTTCTTC. The chain carries TRBV28 and TRBJ2-1; D is unclear. Trimming removed 1 base at V and 0 bases at J, with 4 bases between. The germline V gene encodes CDR1 MDHEN and CDR2 SYDVKM. The CDR3 loop spans 14 amino acids.

The chain combines TRBV5-8 with TRBJ1-2, with 9 bases lining up with TRBD1. CDR3 size: 12 residues. CDR1 SGHTS and CDR2 YDEGEE come from the germline V gene. J lost 8 bases, V lost 9 bases, and 8 bases had no gene match. In DNA, the CDR3 is TGTGCCACCTCCCGGACAGGGGTCGGCTACACCTTC. This sequence encodes CATSRTGVGYTF.

CDR3 sequence (DNA): TGTGCCAGCAGCGTAGCGGGCCTCCAAGAGACCCAGTACTTC. Its protein product is CASSVAGLQETQYF. The chain is built from TRBV9 and TRBJ2-5; unclear D gene. CDR1 and CDR2 (germline): SGDLS, YYNGEE. The CDR3 length is 14 residues. V lost 0 bases and J lost 1, with 7 bases in between.

The chain recombines TRBV10-3 with TRBJ2-3; 9 bases are shared with TRBD2. The J segment lost 3 bases and the V segment lost 0 bases, leaving 10 bases of the junction unmatched. The V gene's germline CDR1 is ENHRY and CDR2 SYGVKD. CDR3 length equals 18 residues. The CDR3 bases are TGTGCCATCAGTGAGTCCCTCATAGCGGGGGAGTTGACAGATACGCAGTATTTT. Translation: CAISESLIAGELTDTQYF.

CDR3 in amino acids: CATSRDTHVGYGYTF. For the CDR3, the DNA is TGTGCCACCAGCAGAGATACTCACGTCGGCTATGGCTACACCTTC. The chain links TRBV15 to TRBJ1-2; no firm D call. V was trimmed by 0 bases and J by 4 bases, leaving 12 bases between them. From germline, CDR1 is LNHNV and CDR2 YYDKDF (reference sequence). CDR3 length equals 15 residues. Full variable domain (missing parts from reference TRBV15 and TRBJ1-2): DAMVIQNPRYQVTQFGKPVTLSCSQTLNHNVMYWYQQKSSQAPKLLFHYYDKDFNNEADTPDNFQSRRPNTSFCFLDIRSPGLGDTAMYLCATSRDTHVGYGYTFGSGTRLTVV.

The CDR3 nucleotides are TGTGCCAGCAGCCAATCCCCCATCGGGGGGCCCGGAAACACCATATATTTT. As protein: CASSQSPIGGPGNTIYF. This chain connects TRBV4-2 to TRBJ1-3, with D tentatively TRBD1 (6 bases). Between the trimmed V and J ends, which lost 2 bases and 4 bases, there was a span of 18 bases. CDR3 size: 17 residues. Looked up from germline, CDR1 is LGHNA and CDR2 is YNFKEQ.

In this sample, this clone turned up a few times. The gene calls are TRBV4-2 and TRBJ2-5, with 9 bases matching TRBD2. Trimming removed 2 bases from V and 1 base from J; junction bases left unmatched: 2. Looked up from germline, CDR1 is LGHNA and CDR2 is YNFKEQ. This CDR3 contains 15 residues. CDR3 sequence (DNA): TGTGCCAGCAGCCAAAATAGCGGGGGCCAAGAGACCCAGTACTTC. Translation: CASSQNSGGQETQYF.

This clone showed up just a few times. The V gene is TRBV29-1, the J gene TRBJ2-1, with 7 bases fitting TRBD1. The CDR3 is 15 amino acids. V lost 3 bases to trimming and J lost 8 bases; unmatched junction nucleotides: 13. The germline gives CDR1 SQVTM, CDR2 ANQGSEA. CDR3 DNA sequence: TGCAGCGTTGAGAGCCCCAGGGACAGCCCCTATGAGCAGTTCTTC. Protein: CSVESPRDSPYEQFF.

J is TRBJ2-7 and V is TRBV7-9; D not certain. Germline V lookup: CDR1 SEHNR, CDR2 FQNEAQ (reference sequence). The CDR3 is made up of 11 amino acids. Trimming pared 4 bases from V and 7 bases from J, leaving 8 bases between. CDR3 sequence: CASSSLSEQYF. The CDR3 DNA sequence: TGTGCCAGCAGCTCTTTGTCAGAGCAGTACTTC.

Points on this clone: A much larger clone differs from this one at a single base, so this may be a read error. The chain employs TRBV19 and TRBJ2-2, with 7 bases aligning to TRBD2. The V gene's germline CDR1 is LNHDA and CDR2 SQIVND (reference sequence). The CDR3 consists of 15 residues. The V gene end was trimmed by 5 bases and the J gene end by 3 bases; junction bases not matched to a gene: 6. The CDR3 here is CASSRAGRDTGELFF. CDR3 coding DNA: TGTGCCAGTAGTCGGGCAGGGAGGGACACCGGGGAGCTGTTTTTT.